Listed below are T cell receptor beta chains from one sample, sequenced in a study of the immune and genomic landscape of osteosarcoma. Clones were read by immunoSEQ multiplex PCR, and TCRdb kept only the in-frame ones, dropping some. The sample yields under 1,500 clones, roughly 77% seen once. Sequenced material: primary tumor tissue from the femur. The receptors shown here come from a man aged 25-45 years with osteosarcoma. The conserved cysteine and the conserved F or W are not part of the CDR3 here.

V: TRBV6-6
CDR3: ASSFTGSEEETQY

V: TRBV6-5
CDR3: ASRDNTEAF

V: TRBV7-6
CDR3: ASSLGGSTRGNEQF

V: TRBV19
CDR3: ASGLGPSSYNEQF

V: TRBV5-5
CDR3: ASSLSTGGGYGYT

V: TRBV6-1
CDR3: ASSLDSNSYEQY

V: TRBV7-9
CDR3: ASSLAGTGSYEQY

V: TRBV28
CDR3: ASSLWGDRGNTEAF

V: TRBV7-9
CDR3: ASSLAGGQETQY

V: TRBV10-2
CDR3: ASSERLNTEAF

V: TRBV5-6
CDR3: ASSRTGTSFGELF

V: TRBV7-2
CDR3: ASSRDSNQPQH

V: TRBV5-1
CDR3: ASSLPTGESTEAF

V: TRBV6-6
CDR3: ASSYSHAGGTDTQY

V: TRBV29-1
CDR3: SVVDDRQETQY

V: TRBV7-2
CDR3: ASSLGRRLSYNEQF